These 8 T cell receptor beta chains were sequenced from one sample in a study of blood T cell repertoires in COVID-19. Here immunoSEQ multiplex PCR was the method, and the copy in TCRdb shows in-frame clones only, minus some. The sample shows 110,000 to 150,000 clones, about four fifths of them seen only once. The sequencing input was peripheral blood. Receptors were obtained from a human donor in a cohort sampled during active COVID-19.

The rearrangement links TRBV4-1 to TRBJ1-2; 7 bases are a match to TRBD1. Losses at the gene ends were 6 bases for V and 2 bases for J; bases not matched to a gene: 12. The CDR3 totals 16 residues. Germline V CDR1 and CDR2: MGHRA, YSYEKL. CDR3 region: CASRLEATGENYGYTF. The CDR3 DNA follows: TGCGCCAGCAGACTGGAAGCTACAGGGGAAAACTATGGCTACACCTTC.

V gene TRBV4-1 combines with J gene TRBJ2-5; a possible D gene is TRBD1 (7 bases). Trimming shortened V by 4 bases and J by 5 bases, and 17 bases separated the two germline ends. The CDR3 is made up of 15 amino acids. Per the germline V gene, CDR1 is MGHRA and CDR2 is YSYEKL. The CDR3 region has the DNA TGCGCCAGCAGCCCAGGGGGACTCCGTAGGGAGACCCAGTACTTC. Its protein product is CASSPGGLRRETQYF.

This clone appeared a single time. The chain employs TRBV7-2 and TRBJ2-7; no clear D gene. V was trimmed by 5 bases and J by 4 bases, leaving 12 bases between them. CDR1 is SGHTA, CDR2 FQGNSA, per germline. CDR3 length: 13 amino acids. Here the CDR3 DNA reads TGTGCCAGCAGCCTCGCCCCCAGGTACGAGCAGTACTTC. Translation gives CASSLAPRYEQYF.

The genes are TRBV7-8 and TRBJ1-2; possible D gene TRBD1, 5 bases. Germline V gene data show CDR1 as SGHVS and CDR2 as FQNEAQ. CDR3 length: 14 residues. V dropped 1 base and J dropped 4 bases, with 10 bases sitting between them. The DNA of the CDR3 is TGTGCCAGCAGCTTAGGGCCGGGGGGCTATGGCTACACCTTC. This encodes CASSLGPGGYGYTF.

The chain has TRBV19 and TRBJ1-1; tentatively, D is TRBD1 (6 bases). Germline lookup yields CDR1 LNHDA and CDR2 SQIVND (reference sequence). The V end lost 3 bases, the J end lost 5 bases, and 19 bases lay between the germline ends. This CDR3 is 16 amino acids long. The CDR3 bases are TGTGCCAGTAGTATCTGGGGGGGCAACTCGGGGACTGAAGCTTTCTTT. Translated, it gives CASSIWGGNSGTEAFF.

The chain combines TRBV6-2 or TRBV6-3 with TRBJ2-1; 10 bases are shared with TRBD2. The V gene's germline CDR1 is MNHEY and CDR2 SVGEGT. CDR3 length: 16 residues. V shed 4 bases, J shed 4 bases, and the junction held 7 bases outside the gene matches. This chain's CDR3 is CASSSTTSGSYNEQFF. CDR3 in DNA: TGTGCCAGCAGTTCGACGACTAGCGGGTCGTACAATGAGCAGTTCTTC.

The rearrangement links TRBV6-4 to TRBJ1-2, with 9 bases that match TRBD1. Germline trimming cut 2 bases from V and 7 bases from J; bases unmatched to any gene: 8. Per germline, CDR1 MRHNA and CDR2 SNTAGT. The CDR3 is made up of 15 amino acids. CDR3 sequence: CASSDGGTGYRGYTF. The CDR3 nucleotides are TGTGCCAGCAGTGACGGGGGGACAGGGTATCGTGGCTACACCTTC.

V is TRBV19 and J is TRBJ2-1, with D unclear. Deletions cut 1 base from V and 9 bases from J, with 16 bases between. Germline CDR1 LNHDA, CDR2 SQIVND (reference sequence). The CDR3 spans 15 residues. Here the CDR3 DNA reads TGTGCCAGTAGTATAGTCGGATCAGGTATCCGTGAGCAGTTCTTC. Translation: CASSIVGSGIREQFF.